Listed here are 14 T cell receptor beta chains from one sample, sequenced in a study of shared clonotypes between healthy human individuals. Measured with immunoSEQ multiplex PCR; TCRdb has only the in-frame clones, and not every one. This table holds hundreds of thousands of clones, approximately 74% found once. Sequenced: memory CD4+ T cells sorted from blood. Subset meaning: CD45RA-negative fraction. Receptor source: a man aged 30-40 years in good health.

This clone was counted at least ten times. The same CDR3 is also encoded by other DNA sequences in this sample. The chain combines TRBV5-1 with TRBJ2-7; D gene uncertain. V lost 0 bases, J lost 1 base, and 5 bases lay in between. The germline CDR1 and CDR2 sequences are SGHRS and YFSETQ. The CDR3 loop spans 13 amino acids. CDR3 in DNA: TGCGCCAGCAGCTTGGCCAGGTCCTACGAGCAGTACTTC. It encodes CASSLARSYEQYF.

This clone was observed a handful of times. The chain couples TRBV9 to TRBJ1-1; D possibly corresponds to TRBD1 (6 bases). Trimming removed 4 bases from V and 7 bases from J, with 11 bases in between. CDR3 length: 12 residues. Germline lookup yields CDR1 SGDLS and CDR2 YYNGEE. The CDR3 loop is CASSTGQHEAFF. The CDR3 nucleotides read TGTGCCAGCAGCACCGGACAGCATGAAGCTTTCTTT.

The CDR3 sequence is CASSQDSPHTSGRTEQFF. Here the CDR3 DNA reads TGCGCCAGCAGCCAAGATTCTCCCCACACTAGCGGGAGGACTGAGCAGTTCTTC. This chain connects TRBV4-3 to TRBJ2-1; TRBD2 matches at 12 bases. V shed 0 bases, J shed 9 bases, and the junction held 12 bases outside the gene matches. The germline V gene has CDR1 LGHNA and CDR2 YSLEER. This CDR3 is built from 18 residues.

In DNA form, the CDR3 reads TGTGCCAGCAGGGGGGACCGGGGTATGAATTCACCCCTCCACTTT. It translates to CASRGDRGMNSPLHF. This rearrangement joins TRBV2 to TRBJ1-6; TRBD1 is a possible D gene (5 bases). Germline assignment: CDR1 SNHLY and CDR2 FYNNEI. Trimming removed 6 bases from V and 7 bases from J, with 16 bases in between. This CDR3 region has 15 residues.

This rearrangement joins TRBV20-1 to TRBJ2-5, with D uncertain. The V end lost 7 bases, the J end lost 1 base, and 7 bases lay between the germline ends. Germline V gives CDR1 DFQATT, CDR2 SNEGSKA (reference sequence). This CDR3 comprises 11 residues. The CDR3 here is CSEAIQETQYF. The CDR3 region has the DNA TGCAGTGAGGCGATCCAAGAGACCCAGTACTTC.

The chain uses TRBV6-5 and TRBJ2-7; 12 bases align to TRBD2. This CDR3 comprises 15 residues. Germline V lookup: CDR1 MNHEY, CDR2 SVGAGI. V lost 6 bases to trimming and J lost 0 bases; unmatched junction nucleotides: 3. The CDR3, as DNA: TGTGCCAGCAGGTCGACTAGCGGGAGCTCCTACGAGCAGTACTTC. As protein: CASRSTSGSSYEQYF.

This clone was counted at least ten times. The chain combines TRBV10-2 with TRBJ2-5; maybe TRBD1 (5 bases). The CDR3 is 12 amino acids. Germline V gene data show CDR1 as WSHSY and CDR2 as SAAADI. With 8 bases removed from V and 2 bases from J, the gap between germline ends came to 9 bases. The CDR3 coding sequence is TGCGCCAGCCGACAGATTCAAGAGACCCAGTACTTC. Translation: CASRQIQETQYF.

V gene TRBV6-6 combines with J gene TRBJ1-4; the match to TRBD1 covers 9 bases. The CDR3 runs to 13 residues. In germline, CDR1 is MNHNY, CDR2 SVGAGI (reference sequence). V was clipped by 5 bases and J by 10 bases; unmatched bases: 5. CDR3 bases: TGTGCCAGCAGTCGAGACAGGGGGGTAAAACTGTTTTTT. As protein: CASSRDRGVKLFF.

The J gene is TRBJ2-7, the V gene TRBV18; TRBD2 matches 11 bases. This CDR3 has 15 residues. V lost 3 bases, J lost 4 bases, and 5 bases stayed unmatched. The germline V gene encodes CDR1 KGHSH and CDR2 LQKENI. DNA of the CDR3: TGTGCCAGCTCACCCGGGACTAGCGGCGAGTACGAGCAGTACTTC. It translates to CASSPGTSGEYEQYF.

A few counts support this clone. CDR3 sequence (DNA): TGCGCCACCGCAGCGGGTGGTGGAAACACCATATATTTT. It specifies CATAAGGGNTIYF. The chain is built from TRBV10-2 and TRBJ1-3, with no clear D. There are 13 residues in the CDR3. CDR1 is WSHSY, CDR2 SAAADI, per germline. Trimming took off 10 bases at V and 3 bases at J, with 13 bases between the two ends.

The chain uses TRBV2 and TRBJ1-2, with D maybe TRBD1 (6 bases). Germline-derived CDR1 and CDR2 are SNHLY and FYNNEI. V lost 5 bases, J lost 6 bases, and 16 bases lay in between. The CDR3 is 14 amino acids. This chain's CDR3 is CASSTSGRGNGYTF. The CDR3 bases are TGTGCCAGCAGTACGAGCGGCAGGGGCAATGGCTACACCTTC.

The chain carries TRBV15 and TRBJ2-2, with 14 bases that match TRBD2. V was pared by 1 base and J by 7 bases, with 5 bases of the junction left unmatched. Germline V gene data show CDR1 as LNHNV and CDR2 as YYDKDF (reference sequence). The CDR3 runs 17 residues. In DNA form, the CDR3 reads TGTGCCACCAGCAGAGGACTAGCGGGAGGGCCTGACGGGGAGCTGTTTTTT. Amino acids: CATSRGLAGGPDGELFF.

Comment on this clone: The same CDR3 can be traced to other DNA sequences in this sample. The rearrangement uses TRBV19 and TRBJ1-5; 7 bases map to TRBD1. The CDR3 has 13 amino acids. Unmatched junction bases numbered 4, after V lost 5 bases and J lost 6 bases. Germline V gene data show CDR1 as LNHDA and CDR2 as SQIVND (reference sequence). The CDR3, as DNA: TGTGCCAGTAGTCTCCAGGGGGGTCAGCCCCAGCATTTT. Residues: CASSLQGGQPQHF.

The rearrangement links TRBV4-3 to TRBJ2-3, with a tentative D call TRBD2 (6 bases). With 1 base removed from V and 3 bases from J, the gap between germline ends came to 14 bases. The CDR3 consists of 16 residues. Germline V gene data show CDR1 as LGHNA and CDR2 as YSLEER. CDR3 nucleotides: TGCGCCAGCAGCCAAGGGGGCGGGATCAGGACAGATACGCAGTATTTT. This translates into CASSQGGGIRTDTQYF.